One sample yielded the 14 T cell receptor beta chains listed below, sequenced in a study of blood T cell repertoires in COVID-19 (dated by TCRdb to the early 2020s). Libraries were built with the immunoSEQ multiplex PCR assay. TCRdb took over this immuneACCESS table, retaining in-frame rearrangements with V and J assigned. Such tables are incomplete; in checked studies, under half of the missing clones stem from an unresolved V gene, and the remainder is unexplained. This sample comprises about 46,000 clones, more than 85% of them detected only once. Of the sample, around 3.1% falls within the top ten clones. The material sequenced was PBMCs or T cells enriched from blood (not recorded which). The receptors stem from a woman aged 50 to 65 who had recovered from COVID-19.

The chain joins TRBV28 to TRBJ2-1, with TRBD1 matching over 8 bases. This CDR3 region has 17 residues. Germline trimming cut 7 bases from V and 2 bases from J; bases unmatched to any gene: 13. Germline V gene sequence: CDR1 MDHEN, CDR2 SYDVKM. The chain's CDR3 is CASTTIPGQVAYNEQFF. CDR3 coding DNA: TGTGCCAGCACTACAATACCGGGACAGGTAGCCTACAATGAGCAGTTCTTC.

The V and J genes are TRBV3-1 (or the pseudogene TRBV3-2) and TRBJ1-1; 10 nucleotides match TRBD1. The CDR3 loop spans 14 amino acids. Germline V gene sequence: CDR1 LGHDT, CDR2 YNNKEL (reference sequence). V shed 4 bases, J shed 4 bases, and the junction held 3 bases outside the gene matches. The CDR3 nucleotides are TGTGCCAGCAGCCCGAGGGACAGGGGCACTGAAGCTTTCTTT. Amino acid sequence: CASSPRDRGTEAFF.

This clone was observed once. In DNA form, the CDR3 reads TGTGCCAGCAGGGTATCCACCAGCTCCTACGAGCAGTACTTC. Protein product: CASRVSTSSYEQYF. V is TRBV6-5 and J is TRBJ2-7; D not resolved. CDR3 length equals 14 residues. CDR1 is MNHEY, CDR2 SVGAGI, per germline. The V end was cut by 6 bases, the J end by 0 bases, with 12 bases between.

This chain links TRBV9 with TRBJ2-1; 8 nucleotides match TRBD2. Germline V lookup: CDR1 SGDLS, CDR2 YYNGEE. V dropped 4 bases and J dropped 8; count of bases not matched to a gene: 8. CDR3 size: 14 residues. The CDR3 bases are TGTGCCAGCAGCCCGCGGGGACTAGTCGATGAGCAGTTCTTC. Amino acids: CASSPRGLVDEQFF.

This clone was seen only a few times. The J gene is TRBJ1-6, the V gene TRBV6-6; TRBD1 might be the D (5 bases). CDR1 is MNHNY and CDR2 is SVGAGI in the germline V gene (reference sequence). This CDR3 has 15 residues. V was pared by 8 bases and J by 5 bases, with 16 bases between. CDR3 in amino acids: CASRLAGRDNSPLHF. CDR3 coding DNA: TGTGCCAGCCGTTTGGCGGGACGGGATAATTCACCCCTCCACTTT.

The V and J genes are TRBV6-5 and TRBJ2-7; TRBD2 is a possible D gene (5 bases). The CDR3 sequence is 14 residues long. Trimming left V 3 bases short and J 0 bases short, with 9 bases between. From germline, CDR1 is MNHEY and CDR2 SVGAGI. The CDR3 reads CASSYRGISYEQYF. The CDR3 coding sequence is TGTGCCAGCAGTTATCGGGGTATCTCCTACGAGCAGTACTTC.

This clone appeared once. V is TRBV12-3 or TRBV12-4 and J is TRBJ1-2; 12 bases align to TRBD1. V lost 6 bases and J lost 8; bases outside the gene matches: 4. The CDR3 consists of 13 residues. CDR3 coding DNA: TGTGCCAGCAGGGGGACAGGGGGCGGCGGCTACACCTTC. Translating it yields CASRGTGGGGYTF.

This chain joins TRBV11-3 and TRBJ2-5; 13 bases fit TRBD2. The V and J ends lost 5 bases and 5 bases, in that order; junction bases with no gene match: 5. Germline V gives CDR1 SGHNT, CDR2 YENEEA. CDR3 length: 15 residues. CDR3 nucleotide sequence: TGTGCCAGCAGCCCATGGACTAGCGGGAGTGAGACCCAGTACTTC. This translates into CASSPWTSGSETQYF.

The chain combines TRBV11-2 with TRBJ1-4; 7 nucleotides match TRBD1. The trim removed 2 bases at V and 1 base at J, leaving 1 base unmatched. This CDR3 is 15 amino acids long. Germline lookup yields CDR1 SGHAT and CDR2 FQNNGV. The CDR3 loop reads CASSLRTGTNEKLFF. In DNA form, the CDR3 reads TGTGCCAGCAGCTTACGGACAGGAACTAATGAAAAACTGTTTTTT. Together with reference TRBV11-2 and TRBJ1-4, the CDR3 gives the full variable domain: EAGVAQSPRYKIIEKRQSVAFWCNPISGHATLYWYQQILGQGPKLLIQFQNNGVVDDSQLPKDRFSAERLKGVDSTLKIQPAKLEDSAVYLCASSLRTGTNEKLFFGSGTQLSVL.

The chain carries TRBV4-3 and TRBJ2-3, with a possible D match to TRBD1 (6 bases). Deletions cut 1 base from V and 2 bases from J, with 13 bases between. The CDR3 has 16 amino acids. Germline loops: CDR1 LGHNA, CDR2 YSLEER. The CDR3 sequence: CASSQADRSDTDTQYF. CDR3 bases: TGCGCCAGCAGCCAAGCTGACAGGTCTGACACAGATACGCAGTATTTT.

V usage is TRBV28 and J usage is TRBJ2-3; D remains unclear. CDR3 length equals 12 residues. Germline V lookup: CDR1 MDHEN, CDR2 SYDVKM. Deletions cut 8 bases from V and 7 bases from J, with 13 bases between. CDR3 sequence (DNA): TGTGCCAGCGAAGAGTCCCATAATACGCAGTATTTT. As protein: CASEESHNTQYF.

This sequence joins TRBV28 and TRBJ1-1; D is possibly TRBD1 (5 bases). The CDR3 is 15 amino acids. Trimming removed 1 base at V and 6 bases at J, with 15 bases between. The V gene's germline CDR1 is MDHEN and CDR2 SYDVKM. This CDR3 reads CASSLSRGSGAEAFF. The DNA for the CDR3 is TGTGCCAGCAGTTTATCACGGGGGTCGGGCGCTGAAGCTTTCTTT.

The chain links TRBV10-3 to TRBJ1-1; the match to TRBD1 covers 9 bases. J lost 0 bases, V lost 6 bases, and 2 bases had no gene match. Germline V gene lookup returns CDR1 ENHRY and CDR2 SYGVKD. This CDR3 spans 14 amino acids. CDR3: CAIRGDRVNTEAFF. CDR3 nucleotides: TGTGCCATCAGGGGGGACAGGGTGAACACTGAAGCTTTCTTT.

This chain uses TRBV13 with TRBJ2-7; TRBD1 aligns across 12 bases. Germline-derived CDR1 and CDR2 are PRHDT and FYEKMQ (reference sequence). The ends lost 6 bases at V and 4 bases at J; junction bases unmatched: 13. This CDR3 is 17 amino acids long. CDR3 sequence reads: CASSRPGTGGGIYEQYF. The DNA for the CDR3 is TGTGCCAGCAGTCGTCCCGGGACAGGGGGCGGTATATACGAGCAGTACTTC.